The rows below give T cell receptor beta chains drawn from one sample of a study of blood T cell repertoires in COVID-19. Generated by immunoSEQ multiplex PCR, the TCRdb table keeps only in-frame clones and is missing some. This sample has over 100,000 clones, with roughly 85% found just once. Sequenced material: peripheral blood. The source of these receptors is a man aged 45-60 years with active COVID-19. CDR3s include the opening cysteine and the closing phenylalanine or tryptophan. Each record gives: D gene, V gene, CDR3 length, J gene, clone size, CDR3 DNA, CDR3 protein. The D gene is left open where the match is weak. Expanded clones are given a class, and other clones once, few, many or no size at all.

TRBD1,TRBV15,14,TRBJ1-4,-,TGTGCCACCAGCAGAGGGAACAGGGGTGAAAAACTGTTTTTT,CATSRGNRGEKLFF
-,TRBV4-3,13,TRBJ1-5,once,TGCGCCAGCAGCCGAGATATCAATCAGCCCCAGCATTTT,CASSRDINQPQHF
TRBD2,TRBV5-6,15,TRBJ2-5,-,TGTGCCAGCAGCGCTCGAGGACTAGCGGGAGAGACCCAGTACTTC,CASSARGLAGETQYF
TRBD2,TRBV5-4,16,TRBJ2-3,-,TGTGCCAGCAGCTTCCGGCCTAGCGGACGCACAGATACGCAGTATTTT,CASSFRPSGRTDTQYF
TRBD1,TRBV7-8,16,TRBJ1-1,-,TGTGCCAGCACCCCTGGGGACAGGGGGCTCGTCACTGAAGCTTTCTTT,CASTPGDRGLVTEAFF
-,TRBV2,11,TRBJ2-1,-,TGTGCCAGCAGTGAAGGGACAGCGCAGTTCTTC,CASSEGTAQFF
-,TRBV6-5,15,TRBJ2-5,-,TGTGCCAGCAGAAAGCTCTCGGGGGGCGGGGAGACCCAGTACTTC,CASRKLSGGGETQYF
TRBD2,TRBV3-1/TRBV3-2,15,TRBJ2-5,-,TGTGCCAGCAGCCTTGGGGCTAGCGGGCAAGAGACCCAGTACTTC,CASSLGASGQETQYF
-,TRBV5-6,16,TRBJ1-6,once,TGTGCCAGCAGCTTGTACAGGAGCTCCTATAATTCACCCCTCCACTTT,CASSLYRSSYNSPLHF
TRBD1,TRBV7-8,18,TRBJ1-5,-,TGTGCCAGCAGCTTAGCAGGCTCAGGGGGACATAGCAATCAGCCCCAGCATTTT,CASSLAGSGGHSNQPQHF
TRBD1,TRBV25-1,13,TRBJ1-2,-,TGTGCCAGCAGGGGAGACAGGGGAGGAGGCTACACCTTC,CASRGDRGGGYTF
-,TRBV5-1,14,TRBJ1-4,-,TGCGCCAGCAGTCTTGGGCAGGGAGGTGAAAAACTGTTTTTT,CASSLGQGGEKLFF